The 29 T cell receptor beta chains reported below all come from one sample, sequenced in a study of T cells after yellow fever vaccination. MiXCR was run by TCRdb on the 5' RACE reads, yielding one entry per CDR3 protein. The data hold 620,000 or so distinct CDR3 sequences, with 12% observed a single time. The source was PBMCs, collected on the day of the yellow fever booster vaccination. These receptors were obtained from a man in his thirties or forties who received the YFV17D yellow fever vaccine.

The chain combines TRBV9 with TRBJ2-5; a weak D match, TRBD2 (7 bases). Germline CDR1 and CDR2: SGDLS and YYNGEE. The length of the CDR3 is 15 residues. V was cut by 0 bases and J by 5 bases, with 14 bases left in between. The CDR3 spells CASSVDPGGGETQYF. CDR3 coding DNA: TGTGCCAGCAGCGTAGATCCGGGGGGCGGTGAGACCCAGTACTTC.

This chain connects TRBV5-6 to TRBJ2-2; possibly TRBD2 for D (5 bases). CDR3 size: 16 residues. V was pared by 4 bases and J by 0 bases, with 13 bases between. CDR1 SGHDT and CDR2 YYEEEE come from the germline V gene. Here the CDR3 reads CASSPPPGTNTGELFF. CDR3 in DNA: TGTGCCAGCAGCCCGCCCCCGGGAACGAACACCGGGGAGCTGTTTTTT.

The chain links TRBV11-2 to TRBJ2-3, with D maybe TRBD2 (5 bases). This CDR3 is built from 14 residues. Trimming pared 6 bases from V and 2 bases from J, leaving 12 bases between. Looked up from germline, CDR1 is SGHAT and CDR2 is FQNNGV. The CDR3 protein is CASRSLDSTDTQYF. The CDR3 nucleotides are TGTGCCAGCAGAAGCCTGGACTCCACAGATACGCAGTATTTT.

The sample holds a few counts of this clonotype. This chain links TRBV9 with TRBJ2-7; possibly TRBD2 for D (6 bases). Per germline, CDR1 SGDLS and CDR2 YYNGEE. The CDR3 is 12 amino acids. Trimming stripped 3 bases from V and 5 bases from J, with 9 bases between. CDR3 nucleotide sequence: TGTGCCAGCAGCGCGGGAGACCACGAGCAGTACTTC. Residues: CASSAGDHEQYF.

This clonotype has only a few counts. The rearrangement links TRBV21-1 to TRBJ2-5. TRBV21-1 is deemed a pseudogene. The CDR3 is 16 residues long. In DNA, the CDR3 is TGTGCCAGCAGCAAAGAGGCAAATGGAATGCGAGAGACCCAGTACTTC. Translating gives CASSKEANGMRETQYF.

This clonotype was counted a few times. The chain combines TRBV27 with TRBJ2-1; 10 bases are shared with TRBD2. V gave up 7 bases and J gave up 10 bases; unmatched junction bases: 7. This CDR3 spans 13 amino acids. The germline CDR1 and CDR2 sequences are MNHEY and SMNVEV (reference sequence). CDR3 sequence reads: CASNLAGGREQFF. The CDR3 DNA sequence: TGTGCCAGCAACTTAGCGGGAGGTCGCGAGCAGTTCTTC.

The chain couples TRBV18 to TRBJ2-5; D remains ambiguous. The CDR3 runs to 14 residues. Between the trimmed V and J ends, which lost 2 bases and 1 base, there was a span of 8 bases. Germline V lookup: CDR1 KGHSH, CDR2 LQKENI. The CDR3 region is CASSPEDLQETQYF. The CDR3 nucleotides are TGTGCCAGCTCACCAGAGGATCTCCAAGAGACCCAGTACTTC.

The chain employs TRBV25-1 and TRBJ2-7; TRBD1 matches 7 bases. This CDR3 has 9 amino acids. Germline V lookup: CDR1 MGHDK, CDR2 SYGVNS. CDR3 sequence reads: CVTGDEQYF. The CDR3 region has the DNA TGTGTCACAGGGGACGAGCAGTACTTC.

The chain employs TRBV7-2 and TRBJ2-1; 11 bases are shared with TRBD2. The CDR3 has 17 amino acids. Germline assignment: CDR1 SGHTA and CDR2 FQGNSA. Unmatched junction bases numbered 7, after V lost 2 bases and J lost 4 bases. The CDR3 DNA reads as TGTGCCAGCAGCTTAAAAAGGACTAGCGGGTGGTACAATGAGCAGTTCTTC. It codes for CASSLKRTSGWYNEQFF.

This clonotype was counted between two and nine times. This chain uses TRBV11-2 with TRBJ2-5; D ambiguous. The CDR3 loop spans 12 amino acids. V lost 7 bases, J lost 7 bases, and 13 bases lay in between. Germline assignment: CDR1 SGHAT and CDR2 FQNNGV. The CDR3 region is CASTSEPVTQYF. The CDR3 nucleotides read TGTGCCAGCACATCGGAGCCGGTGACCCAGTACTTC.

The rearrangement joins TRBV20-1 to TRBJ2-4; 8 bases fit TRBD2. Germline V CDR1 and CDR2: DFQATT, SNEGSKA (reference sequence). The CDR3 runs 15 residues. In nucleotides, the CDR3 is TGCGGGGCCAGCGGGAGCCCTGGGACCAAAAACATTCAGTACTTC. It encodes CGASGSPGTKNIQYF.

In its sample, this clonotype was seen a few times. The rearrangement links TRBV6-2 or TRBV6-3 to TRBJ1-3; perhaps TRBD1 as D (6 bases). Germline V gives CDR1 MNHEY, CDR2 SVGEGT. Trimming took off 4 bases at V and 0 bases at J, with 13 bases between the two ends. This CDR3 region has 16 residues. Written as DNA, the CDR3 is TGTGCCAGCAGTTCCCCGGACAGCAACTCTGGAAACACCATATATTTT. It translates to CASSSPDSNSGNTIYF.

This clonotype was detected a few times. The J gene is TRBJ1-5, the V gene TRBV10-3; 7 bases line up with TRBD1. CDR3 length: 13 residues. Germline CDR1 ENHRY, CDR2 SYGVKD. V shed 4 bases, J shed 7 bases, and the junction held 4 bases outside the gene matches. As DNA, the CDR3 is TGTGCCATCAGTGGCGACAGGGTCCAGCCCCAGCATTTT. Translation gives CAISGDRVQPQHF.

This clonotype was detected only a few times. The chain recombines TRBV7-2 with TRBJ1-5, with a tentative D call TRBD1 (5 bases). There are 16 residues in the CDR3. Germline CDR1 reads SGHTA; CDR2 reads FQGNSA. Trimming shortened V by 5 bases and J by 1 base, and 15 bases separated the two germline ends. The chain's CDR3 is CASSPHPWDSNQPQHF. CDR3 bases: TGTGCCAGCAGCCCCCACCCTTGGGACAGCAATCAGCCCCAGCATTTT.

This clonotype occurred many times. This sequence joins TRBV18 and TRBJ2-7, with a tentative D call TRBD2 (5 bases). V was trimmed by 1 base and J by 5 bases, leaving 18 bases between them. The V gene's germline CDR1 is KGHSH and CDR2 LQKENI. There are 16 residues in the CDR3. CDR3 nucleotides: TGTGCCAGCTCACCACGTCCCCCGGGGTCGCAGCACGAGCAGTACTTC. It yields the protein CASSPRPPGSQHEQYF.

The CDR3 nucleotides read TGCGCCAGCAGCTCAGGGCGTGATGAAGCTTTCTTT. It yields the protein CASSSGRDEAFF. V is TRBV5-1 and J is TRBJ1-1; TRBD1 is a possible D gene (5 bases). The germline V gene encodes CDR1 SGHRS and CDR2 YFSETQ. Trimming shortened V by 3 bases and J by 7 bases, and 10 bases separated the two germline ends. The CDR3 is made up of 12 amino acids.

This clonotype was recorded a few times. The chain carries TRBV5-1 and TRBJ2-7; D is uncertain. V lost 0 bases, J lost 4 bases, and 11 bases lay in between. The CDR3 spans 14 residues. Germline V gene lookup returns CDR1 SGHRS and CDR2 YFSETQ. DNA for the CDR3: TGCGCCAGCAGCTTGGCGGTCACCCAATACGAGCAGTACTTC. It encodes CASSLAVTQYEQYF.

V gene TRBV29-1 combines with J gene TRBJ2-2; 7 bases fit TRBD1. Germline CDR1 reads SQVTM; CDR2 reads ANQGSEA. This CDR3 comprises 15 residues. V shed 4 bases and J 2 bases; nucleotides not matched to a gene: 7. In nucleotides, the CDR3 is TGCAGCGTTGCGGAGGACAGGAGAAACACCGGGGAGCTGTTTTTT. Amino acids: CSVAEDRRNTGELFF.

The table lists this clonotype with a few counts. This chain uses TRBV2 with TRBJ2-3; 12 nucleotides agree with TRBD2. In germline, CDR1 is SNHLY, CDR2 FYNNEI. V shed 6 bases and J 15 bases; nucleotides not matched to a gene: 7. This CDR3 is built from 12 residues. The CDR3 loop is CASSATSGRPYF. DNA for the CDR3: TGTGCCAGCAGCGCAACTAGCGGGAGGCCCTATTTT.

The CDR3 DNA sequence: TGTGCCAGCAGCTCGTGGGGGTCCGGGGAGCTGTTTTTT. Protein: CASSSWGSGELFF. The chain employs TRBV7-2 and TRBJ2-2; D tentatively reads TRBD1 or TRBD2 (5 bases each). The germline gives CDR1 SGHTA, CDR2 FQGNSA. V lost 4 bases and J lost 6, with 9 bases in between. CDR3 size: 13 residues.

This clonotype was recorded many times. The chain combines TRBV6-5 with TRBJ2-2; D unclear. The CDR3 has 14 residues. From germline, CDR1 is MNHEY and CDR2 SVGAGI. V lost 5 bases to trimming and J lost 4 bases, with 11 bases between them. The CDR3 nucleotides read TGTGCCAGCAGTATCGACGCCGGCACCGGGGAGCTGTTTTTT. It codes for CASSIDAGTGELFF.

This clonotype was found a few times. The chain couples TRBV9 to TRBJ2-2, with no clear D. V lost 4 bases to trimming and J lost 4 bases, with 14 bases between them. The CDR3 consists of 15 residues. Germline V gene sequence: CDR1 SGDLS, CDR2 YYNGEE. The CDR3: CASSNPVDPTGELFF. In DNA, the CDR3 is TGTGCCAGCAGCAACCCGGTTGATCCCACCGGGGAGCTGTTTTTT.

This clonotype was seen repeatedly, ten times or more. The CDR3 DNA sequence: TGCAGTGCCAACAGCTACAATGAGCAGTTCTTC. Translation: CSANSYNEQFF. This rearrangement joins TRBV20-1 to TRBJ2-1; D gene ambiguous. CDR3 length: 11 residues. Per germline, CDR1 DFQATT and CDR2 SNEGSKA (reference sequence). Trimming pared 6 bases from V and 3 bases from J, leaving 6 bases between.

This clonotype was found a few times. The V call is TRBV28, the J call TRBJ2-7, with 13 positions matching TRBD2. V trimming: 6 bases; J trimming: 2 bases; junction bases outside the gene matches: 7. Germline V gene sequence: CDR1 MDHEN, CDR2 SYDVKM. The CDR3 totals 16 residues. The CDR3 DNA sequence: TGTGCCAGCAGAGATACTAGCGGGAGGGGCCCCTACGAGCAGTACTTC. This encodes CASRDTSGRGPYEQYF.

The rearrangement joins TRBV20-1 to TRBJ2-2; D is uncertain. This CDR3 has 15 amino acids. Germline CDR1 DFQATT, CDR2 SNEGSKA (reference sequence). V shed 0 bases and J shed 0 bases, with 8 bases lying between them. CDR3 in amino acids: CSARDLASNTGELFF. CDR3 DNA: TGCAGTGCTAGAGATCTGGCATCGAACACCGGGGAGCTGTTTTTT.

The CDR3 reads CASSSTYRETYEQYF. In nucleotides, the CDR3 is TGTGCCAGCAGCTCGACCTACCGGGAAACCTACGAGCAGTACTTC. The chain links TRBV28 to TRBJ2-7, with D possibly TRBD2 on 5 matching bases. Germline CDR1 reads MDHEN; CDR2 reads SYDVKM. The CDR3 spans 15 residues. V was pared by 6 bases and J by 2 bases, with 17 bases between.

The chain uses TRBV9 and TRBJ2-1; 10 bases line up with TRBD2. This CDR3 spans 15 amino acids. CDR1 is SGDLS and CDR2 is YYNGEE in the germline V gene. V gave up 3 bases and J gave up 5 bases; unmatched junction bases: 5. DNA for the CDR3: TGTGCCAGCAGCGCCATTACTAGCGGGGACAATGAGCAGTTCTTC. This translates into CASSAITSGDNEQFF.

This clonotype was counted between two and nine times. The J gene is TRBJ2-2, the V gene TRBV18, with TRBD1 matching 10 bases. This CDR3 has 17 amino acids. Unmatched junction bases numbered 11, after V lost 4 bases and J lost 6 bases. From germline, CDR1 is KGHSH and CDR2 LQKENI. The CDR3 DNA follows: TGTGCCAGCTCACTCCGAGTCGGGACAGGGGCCGCCGGGGAGCTGTTTTTT. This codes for CASSLRVGTGAAGELFF.

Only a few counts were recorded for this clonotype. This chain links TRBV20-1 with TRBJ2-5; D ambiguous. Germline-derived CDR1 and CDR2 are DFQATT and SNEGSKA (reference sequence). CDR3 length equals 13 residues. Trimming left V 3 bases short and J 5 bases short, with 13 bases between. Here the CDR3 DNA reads TGCAGTGCTAGGGGCCCGATGCGCGAGACCCAGTACTTC. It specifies CSARGPMRETQYF.